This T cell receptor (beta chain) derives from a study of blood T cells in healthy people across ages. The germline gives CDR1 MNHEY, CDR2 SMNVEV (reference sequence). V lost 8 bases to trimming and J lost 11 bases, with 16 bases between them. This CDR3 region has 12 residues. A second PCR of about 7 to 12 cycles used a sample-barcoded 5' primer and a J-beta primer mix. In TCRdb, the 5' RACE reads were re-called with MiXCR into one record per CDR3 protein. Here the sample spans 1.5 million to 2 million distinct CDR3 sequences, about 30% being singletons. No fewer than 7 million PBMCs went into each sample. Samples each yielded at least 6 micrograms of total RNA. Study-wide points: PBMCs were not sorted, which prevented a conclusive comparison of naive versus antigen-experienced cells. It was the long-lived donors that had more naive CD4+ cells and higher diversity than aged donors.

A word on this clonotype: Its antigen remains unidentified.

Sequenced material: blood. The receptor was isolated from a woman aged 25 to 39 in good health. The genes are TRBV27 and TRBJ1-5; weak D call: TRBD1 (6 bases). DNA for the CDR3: TGTGCCAGCTGGGGGGCCCCCCGAACCCAGCATTTT. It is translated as CASWGAPRTQHF.